This T cell receptor (beta chain) stems from a study of T cell responses to AZD1222 COVID-19 vaccine. The CDR3 spans 16 residues. The V segment lost 4 bases and the J segment 2 bases; nucleotides outside the gene matches: 6. Germline V gene data show CDR1 as SGHRS and CDR2 as YFSETQ. In regard to this clone: What it recognizes is unknown. Other DNA sequences in the sample encode the same CDR3.

General study points: Researchers report vaccine-associated CD4 TCRs spanning spike, with dominance at 160-218 and 743-854. As reported, nearly half of all spike-specific TCRs target variant regions that are unmutated. Repertoire collection took place solely once the T cell response had peaked. In a largely white British group with more females than males, clonal diversity was possibly underestimated.

TCRdb's table, derived via immunoSEQ multiplex PCR, lists solely in-frame clones and lacks some. The sample contains 100,000 to 120,000 clones, 70% to 90% of which appear only once. Material: peripheral blood, obtained on day 0 of AZD1222 vaccination. This TCR was sampled from an adult in good health. This sequence joins TRBV5-1 and TRBJ2-3; TRBD2 agrees at 11 bases. The CDR3 DNA is TGCGCCAGCAGCCTGGGGACTAGCGGCTCCACAGATACGCAGTATTTT. Its translation: CASSLGTSGSTDTQYF.